The T cell receptor beta chain described here comes from a study of vaccination and CD4 T cells after COVID-19. Study summary: Post-vaccination specimens were collected at a median of approximately 72 days following dose two (range 14 to 241). For control cultures, the treatment was a CEFX pool, an HIV-1 Nef pool, or no peptide.

Treatment meaning: roughly 11-day PBMC culture with coronavirus spike peptide pools or control peptides (ViraFEST assay). For ViraFEST, peptide pools expanded antigen-specific T cells, after which the TCRs were sequenced. Concerning this clonotype itself: Its specificity is unknown.

This CDR3 contains 14 residues. The germline V gene has CDR1 MNHEY and CDR2 SVGAGI. V was pared by 3 bases and J by 5 bases, with 5 bases of the junction left unmatched. An Oncomine TCR Beta short-read assay was used to sequence the DNA from cultured CD4+ T cells. TCRdb reprocessed the PCR reads via MiXCR and lists one record per CDR3 protein. The sample carries some 15,000 distinct CDR3 sequences, about 50% recorded once. The chain carries TRBV6-5 and TRBJ2-5; 8 bases align to TRBD2. The receptor was isolated from a human donor who had recovered from COVID-19. Sequenced: CD4+ T cells from blood, cultured in vitro. CDR3 nucleotide sequence: TGTGCCAGCAGTTATCGCGGGAGGCTGGAGACCCAGTACTTC. It encodes CASSYRGRLETQYF.